This entry lists 7 T cell receptor beta chains sequenced from one sample in a study of identical twins. TCRdb reprocessed the 5' RACE reads via MiXCR and lists one record per CDR3 protein. Of about 18,000 distinct CDR3 sequences listed, less than 70% are singletons. The sequencing sample was made of memory (CD45RO+) T cells sorted from blood. The receptor set was obtained from a woman between 18 and 29 years old in good health. This table probably holds off-target reads from a library built for another chain.

This clonotype was observed a handful of times. The J gene is TRBJ2-5, the V gene TRBV6-2 or TRBV6-3, with D unresolved. The germline gives CDR1 MNHEY, CDR2 SVGEGT. The CDR3 covers 11 residues. Trimming left V 8 bases short and J 4 bases short, with 8 bases between. DNA of the CDR3: TGTGCCAGCGGGCCAGCAGAGACCCAGTACTTC. Translating gives CASGPAETQYF.

The CDR3 sequence: CASSATSGGYNEQFF. CDR3 sequence (DNA): TGTGCCAGCAGTGCGACTAGCGGGGGGTACAATGAGCAGTTCTTC. The rearrangement uses TRBV2 and TRBJ2-1, with 13 bases aligning to TRBD2. The junction had 1 base not matched to a gene; V was cut back by 4 bases and J by 4 bases. The CDR3 loop spans 15 amino acids. Germline CDR1 and CDR2: SNHLY and FYNNEI.

V and J are TRBV6-2 or TRBV6-3 and TRBJ2-1; unclear D gene. The germline V gene encodes CDR1 MNHEY and CDR2 SVGEGT. V was shortened by 0 bases and J by 6 bases, with 12 bases between the two germline ends. The CDR3 covers 15 residues. The CDR3 nucleotides read TGTGCCAGCAGTTACTCGATAGTAGAGGTCAATGAGCAGTTCTTC. Its translation is CASSYSIVEVNEQFF.

The chain employs TRBV11-3 and TRBJ2-3; no clear D. V lost 5 bases to trimming and J lost 6 bases, with 15 bases between them. The germline gives CDR1 SGHNT, CDR2 YENEEA. The CDR3 has 14 residues. CDR3 in amino acids: CASSPPGPWDTQYF. The CDR3 DNA reads TGTGCCAGCAGCCCTCCTGGGCCCTGGGATACGCAGTATTTT.

This clonotype came up a few times. This chain connects TRBV20-1 to TRBJ1-5; 7 nucleotides match TRBD1. The CDR3 has 13 residues. In germline, CDR1 is DFQATT, CDR2 SNEGSKA (reference sequence). Losses at the gene ends were 8 bases for V and 0 bases for J; bases not matched to a gene: 4. For the CDR3, the DNA is TGCAGTATCCGACAGGGTAGCAATCAGCCCCAGCATTTT. It translates to CSIRQGSNQPQHF.

This clonotype was counted between two and nine times. The chain carries TRBV5-1 and TRBJ2-5; tentative D call: TRBD2 (5 bases). The CDR3 length is 14 residues. CDR1 SGHRS and CDR2 YFSETQ come from the germline V gene. V lost 4 bases and J 1 base, leaving 11 bases between the germline ends. For the CDR3, the DNA is TGCGCCAGCAGCGGGTTAGGACTCCAAGAGACCCAGTACTTC. Residues: CASSGLGLQETQYF.

The chain employs TRBV6-2 or TRBV6-3 and TRBJ2-1; the D is unclear. This CDR3 contains 15 residues. Germline CDR1 is MNHEY and CDR2 is SVGEGT. V was cut by 7 bases and J by 2 bases, with 15 bases left in between. CDR3 region: CASIQTQLAYNEQFF. In nucleotides, the CDR3 is TGTGCCAGCATTCAGACTCAACTCGCCTACAATGAGCAGTTCTTC.